These 3 T cell receptor beta chains came from one sample sequenced in a study of blood T cell repertoires in COVID-19. Using immunoSEQ multiplex PCR, the repertoire was profiled, and TCRdb retains in-frame clones only, with some absent. In the table there are 110,000 or so clones, around 87% of which are singletons. Material for sequencing was peripheral blood. These receptors came from a man between 65 and 85 years old with active or convalescent COVID-19.

The genes are TRBV6-6 and TRBJ1-5; D is possibly TRBD1 (5 bases). Trimming pared 2 bases from V and 2 bases from J, leaving 13 bases between. The CDR3 consists of 16 residues. The germline V gene has CDR1 MNHNY and CDR2 SVGAGI (reference sequence). The CDR3 DNA reads TGTGCCAGCAGTTACGGGAAGGGAGGGGGCAATCAGCCCCAGCATTTT. This sequence encodes CASSYGKGGGNQPQHF.

The chain carries TRBV9 and TRBJ2-7; 11 bases agree with TRBD2. This CDR3 has 15 amino acids. From germline, CDR1 is SGDLS and CDR2 YYNGEE. V trimming: 4 bases; J trimming: 3 bases; junction bases outside the gene matches: 6. The CDR3 DNA is TGTGCCAGCAGCTCAACCGGGACTAGCGGCTACGAGCAGTACTTC. It encodes CASSSTGTSGYEQYF.

The chain links TRBV7-2 to TRBJ2-3; TRBD2 agrees at 11 bases. CDR3 length equals 17 residues. V lost 3 bases, J lost 1 base, and 6 bases stayed unmatched. Per the germline V gene, CDR1 is SGHTA and CDR2 is FQGNSA. In DNA form, the CDR3 reads TGTGCCAGCAGCTTCGGGGTAGCGGGAGGGCGCACAGATACGCAGTATTTT. It encodes CASSFGVAGGRTDTQYF.